The TCR beta chain under discussion was sequenced for a study of spatial heterogeneity in lung cancer (dated by TCRdb to about 2019). Describing the broader study: Beta-chain transcripts were consistently detected in greater numbers than alpha-chain transcripts, which likely reflected higher beta-chain transcript abundance. In the raw uncorrected reads, each unique combination of TCR and UMI appeared on average more than ten times. The study quantitatively compared TCR alpha and beta repertoires across multiple tumor regions, matched nontumor lung and blood in non-small cell lung cancer. The study linked features of the TCR repertoire to counts of nonsynonymous mutations, which were determined by whole-exome sequencing of tumor tissue. At surgery, both alpha and beta chains were TCR-sequenced in 220 tumor regions, over 61 matched nontumor lung samples and 56 PBMC samples.

The sample's time point label, in plain terms: sample taken at primary tumor resection. For TCR sequencing, whole RNA was extracted from tumor and nontumor lung tissue, or from cryopreserved PBMC samples, and no cell sorting was done. Donors were some 70 patients with early-stage, untreated non-small cell lung cancer from the lung TRACERx cohort. A patient was chosen for TCR sequencing only when enough RNA was available from at least two tumor regions. With regard to this clonotype: Its specific antigen is unknown. Per-nucleotide qualities are absent, and no much larger clonotype sits a single base away.

The junction carries 12 bases between V and J, which are trimmed by 7 bases and 6 bases respectively. The CDR3, from cysteine to phenylalanine, totals 12 residues. The only DNA kept is the CDR3, 36 bases in frame from the first base. The germline V gene provides CDR1 SGHAT and CDR2 FQNNGV. The investigation overall reported the following: Confirming at a functional level the hypothesis that regional TCRs recognize regional mutations was considered to require additional single-cell paired TCR alpha and beta sequencing. Ubiquitous expanded tumor TCRs were found in blood more often at tumor resection than at routine follow-up.

The library was obtained by 5' RACE. The sequencer listed for this sample is NextSeq 500. In the TCR library protocol, a unique molecular identifier was attached to each TCR cDNA molecule so that PCR and sequencing errors could be corrected. On the study's bioinformatics: Decombinator tools were used for TCR identification, UMI-based error correction and CDR3 extraction. Expanded TCRs were defined as those above a frequency of 2 per 1,000, corresponding to the top 1% of the tumor frequency distribution. Renyi diversity was computed with the R vegan package after each repertoire had been subsampled 100 times to 5,000 TCRs. CDR3 similarity networks were constructed using string-kernel similarity of amino acid triplets, with links drawn between CDR3s whose pairwise similarity was above 0.82. TCRdb applied fastp at Q25 and MiXCR to the public reads, then kept only in-frame beta chains. Rows with one shared CDR3 protein collapse into an entry with the most common genes and DNA. These V and J calls derive from TCRdb rather than the authors' analysis. The sample contains 77,000 or so distinct CDR3 sequences, more than 15% of them found a single time. Of the sample, roughly 6% falls within the top ten clones.

This receptor was identified in a male donor with early-stage non-small cell lung cancer. The sample in question was PBMCs, obtained at surgery. This chain is built from TRBV11-2 and TRBJ1-1, with the D gene not clear enough to name. In nucleotides, the sequence is TGTGCCAGCACCCCAGCTACGGCTGAAGCTTTCTTT. This gives the protein CASTPATAEAFF. The full variable domain, with segments outside the CDR3 supplied by the reference TRBV11-2 and TRBJ1-1 proteins, appears as EAGVAQSPRYKIIEKRQSVAFWCNPISGHATLYWYQQILGQGPKLLIQFQNNGVVDDSQLPKDRFSAERLKGVDSTLKIQPAKLEDSAVYLCASTPATAEAFFGQGTRLTVV.